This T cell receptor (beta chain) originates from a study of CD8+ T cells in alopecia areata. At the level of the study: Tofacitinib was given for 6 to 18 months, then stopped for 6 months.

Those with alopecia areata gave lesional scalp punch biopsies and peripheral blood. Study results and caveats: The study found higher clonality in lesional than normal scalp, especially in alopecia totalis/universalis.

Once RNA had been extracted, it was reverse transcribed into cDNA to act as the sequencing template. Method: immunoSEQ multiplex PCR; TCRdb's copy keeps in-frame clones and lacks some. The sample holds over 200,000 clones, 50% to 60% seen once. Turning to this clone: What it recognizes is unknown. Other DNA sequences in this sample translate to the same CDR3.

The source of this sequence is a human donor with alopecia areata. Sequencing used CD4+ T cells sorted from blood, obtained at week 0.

The CDR3 sequence is CAWSKGGYGYTF. CDR3 DNA: TGTGCCTGGAGTAAGGGTGGCTATGGCTACACCTTC. The J gene is TRBJ1-2, the V gene TRBV30, with D hard to call. Per the germline V gene, CDR1 is GTSNPN and CDR2 is SVGIG (reference sequence). The CDR3 loop spans 12 amino acids. Trimming shortened V by 2 bases and J by 4 bases, and 8 bases separated the two germline ends. Based on the CDR3 plus reference TRBV30 and TRBJ1-2, the full variable domain is SQTIHQWPATLVQPVGSPLSLECTVEGTSNPNLYWYRQAAGRGLQLLFYSVGIGQISSEVPQNLSASRPQDRQFILSSKKLLLSDSGFYLCAWSKGGYGYTFGSGTRLTVV.